What follows describes a single T cell receptor (beta chain). Time point in this sample: cycle 4 day 1 (C4D1), after more than five weeks of nivolumab. Every patient was affected by relapse after autologous stem cell transplantation, while exposure to brentuximab vedotin was not uniform. The patients, who had relapsed/refractory classical Hodgkin lymphoma, achieved best responses of complete response, partial response or progressive disease. The source of the sample is a study of PD-1 blockade in classical Hodgkin lymphoma. Losses at the gene ends were 7 bases for V and 5 bases for J; bases not matched to a gene: 11. The CDR3 spans 14 residues. The germline V gene has CDR1 MNHNY and CDR2 SVGAGI (reference sequence). TCRdb's copy holds only in-frame clones and misses some; the assay was immunoSEQ multiplex PCR. The table lists about 50,000 clones, around 74% of them singletons.

The source was peripheral blood mononuclear cells (PBMCs), collected before the fourth cycle of nivolumab. The TCR comes from a human donor with classical Hodgkin lymphoma. The J gene is TRBJ2-7, the V gene TRBV6-6; 7 bases align to TRBD2. CDR3 loop: CASTPAGSGDEQYF. In DNA, the CDR3 is TGTGCCAGCACCCCAGCGGGAAGTGGCGACGAGCAGTACTTC.